The source of this TCR beta chain is a study of metastatic and nonmetastatic thyroid tumors. Study information: Comparison of repertoires was carried out across blood and tumor or nodule tissue from malignant and benign thyroid patients.

Study observations and caveats: The reported finding was significantly higher TCR beta diversity in malignant thyroid tumors relative to benign nodules, in blood and tumor.

Per the authors' pipeline: Clinicopathological groups supplied CDR3 differences that were used to build a distant-metastasis classifier for papillary thyroid cancer. Through MiXCR, TCRdb re-clonotyped the PCR reads. These V and J calls derive from TCRdb rather than the authors' analysis. The table lists fewer than 50,000 clones, roughly 16% of them singletons. Thyroid surgery took place with no prior treatment in any patient. The trim removed 5 bases at V and 5 bases at J, leaving 8 bases unmatched. This CDR3 spans 15 amino acids. Germline V gene lookup returns CDR1 MNHNS and CDR2 SASEGT. This clone was counted ten times or more. Its antigen is as yet unknown.

This receptor was obtained from a female donor with papillary thyroid cancer or a benign thyroid nodule (not recorded which). Some clones in this sample may be carry-over from other donors' samples. The chain couples TRBV6-1 to TRBJ1-4; 7 positions match TRBD1. The sequenced sample consisted of blood. This chain's CDR3 is CASSTQTGKNEKLFF. In nucleotides, the CDR3 is TGTGCCAGCAGTACTCAGACAGGGAAGAATGAAAAACTGTTTTTT.